This T cell receptor beta chain appears in the sequencing data of a study of T cells in Graves' hyperthyroidism and ophthalmopathy. Study as a whole: Before treatment of any kind, peripheral blood was taken at initial diagnosis.

Concerning this clonotype: Its cognate antigen is unknown.

Study-level findings and limits: Most thyroid clonotypes expanded above 0.001 appeared in blood too.

Over 18 months, lack of ophthalmopathy progression marked Graves' hyperthyroidism as stable. RNA transcripts were the template for amplifying TCR beta CDR3 regions. When the TCR CDR3 underwent first-round RT-PCR, the HTBI primer set was used. TCRdb reprocessed the multiplex PCR reads with MiXCR, giving one entry per CDR3 protein. The sample shows over 650,000 distinct CDR3 sequences, about a sixth of them seen only once. Germline CDR1 reads LNHDA; CDR2 reads SQIVND (reference sequence). Unmatched junction bases numbered 1, after V lost 1 base and J lost 2 bases. This CDR3 is built from 15 residues. Material: blood. This TCR derives from a man aged 18 to 35 with Graves' hyperthyroidism. This chain joins TRBV19 and TRBJ2-5; 10 bases match TRBD2. Here the CDR3 DNA reads TGTGCCAGTAGTATAGGGACTAGCGGACAAGAGACCCAGTACTTC. Amino acids: CASSIGTSGQETQYF.